This T cell receptor beta chain is drawn from a study of T-cell reconstitution after alpha-beta-depleted transplantation in children. Whole-study results and caveats: There were some patients whose high TCRbeta diversity at day 60 came from surviving recipient T cells and thymic progenitors. Reportedly, only several hundred clones from non-depleted graft cells drove alpha-beta T-cell counts at about two months. At one year after transplant, newly produced T cells mostly accounted for T-cell counts and diversity.

Per the germline V gene, CDR1 is SGHRS and CDR2 is YFSETQ. The CDR3 length is 16 residues. The V end lost 4 bases, the J end lost 10 bases, and 24 bases lay between the germline ends. Points on this clonotype: Its antigen is not identified.

Construction of the TCRbeta library involved unique molecular identifiers. TCRdb ran MiXCR on the PCR reads and lists one entry per CDR3 protein. The table shows around 490,000 distinct CDR3 sequences, with about an eighth occurring only once. This clonotype was obtained from a female patient aged 2-10 years who had a stem cell transplant for aplastic anemia, so the T cells may come from the graft donor. The genes are TRBV5-1 and TRBJ2-1, with D possibly being TRBD2 (6 bases). The sample in question was PBMCs, mostly from graft donor cells, obtained 180 days after TCRalphabeta/CD19-depleted stem cell transplant. The CDR3 DNA follows: TGCGCCAGCAGCCCGTCTAGCTTGTGGGGGGTCCAAGAGCAGTTCTTC. Its protein product is CASSPSSLWGVQEQFF.